This T cell receptor (beta chain) emerged from a study of identical twins. Findings and caveats of the study: Out-of-frame alpha sequences common to twins were enriched for low generation probability. Potential partial confounding of zero-insertion analyses by invariant MAIT and iNKT cells was noted.

TCRdb re-analysed the 5' RACE reads in MiXCR, keeping a single row per CDR3 protein. The sample records about 1.7 million distinct CDR3 sequences, about 32% being singletons. Ten or more counts support this clonotype. Its specificity is unknown. There are 12 residues in the CDR3. Losses at the gene ends were 7 bases for V and 10 bases for J; bases not matched to a gene: 8. Germline V gene data show CDR1 as MDHEN and CDR2 as SYDVKM. This receptor was taken from a newborn girl in good health. V and J are TRBV28 and TRBJ2-3; 7 nucleotides agree with TRBD2. The specimen was cord blood. CDR3 DNA: TGTGCCAGCACCTTATCCGCGGGAGCGCAGTATTTT. Protein: CASTLSAGAQYF.